These 24 T cell receptor beta chains share one sample of origin, sequenced in a study of blood T cell repertoires in COVID-19. TCRdb's copy holds only in-frame clones and misses some; the assay was immunoSEQ multiplex PCR. Of approximately 280,000 clones in the sample, more than 80% are singletons; the top ten hold 6.8%. Material for sequencing was peripheral blood. Receptor source: a woman in her thirties with COVID-19, enrolled during active disease.

There are a few counts of this clone. The rearrangement joins TRBV19 to TRBJ1-5, with 7 nucleotides matching TRBD1. CDR1 is LNHDA, CDR2 SQIVND, per germline (reference sequence). This CDR3 comprises 14 residues. V dropped 5 bases and J dropped 5; count of bases not matched to a gene: 6. Here the CDR3 DNA reads TGTGCCAGTAGTCCCCGGGACAGTTATCAGCCCCAGCATTTT. Translation gives CASSPRDSYQPQHF.

This clone was counted once. The rearrangement links TRBV28 to TRBJ1-2, with 8 bases that match TRBD1. Unmatched junction bases numbered 10, after V lost 5 bases and J lost 8 bases. Per the germline V gene, CDR1 is MDHEN and CDR2 is SYDVKM. This CDR3 contains 14 residues. The CDR3 protein is CASSPPGQVFGYTF. The CDR3 nucleotides read TGTGCCAGCAGTCCGCCGGGACAGGTCTTCGGCTACACCTTC.

The V gene is TRBV5-1, the J gene TRBJ2-5, with 8 bases that match TRBD1. Germline CDR1 and CDR2: SGHRS and YFSETQ. V was clipped by 7 bases and J by 3 bases; unmatched bases: 11. The CDR3 runs to 15 residues. The CDR3 reads CASSLRRQGKETQYF. The CDR3 coding sequence is TGCGCCAGCTCACTGCGGAGACAGGGGAAAGAGACCCAGTACTTC. Based on the CDR3 plus reference TRBV5-1 and TRBJ2-5, the full variable domain is KAGVTQTPRYLIKTRGQQVTLSCSPISGHRSVSWYQQTPGQGLQFLFEYFSETQRNKGNFPGRFSGRQFSNSRSEMNVSTLELGDSALYLCASSLRRQGKETQYFGPGTRLLVL.

This chain connects TRBV29-1 to TRBJ2-3; 7 nucleotides align to TRBD2. The V and J ends lost 1 base and 3 bases, in that order; junction bases with no gene match: 7. CDR1 is SQVTM and CDR2 is ANQGSEA in the germline V gene. The CDR3 has 15 residues. The DNA for the CDR3 is TGCAGCGTTGAAGTCTTCGGGAGGCAGACAGATACGCAGTATTTT. Amino acid sequence: CSVEVFGRQTDTQYF.

This chain joins TRBV7-2 and TRBJ1-3; TRBD1 agrees at 7 bases. The CDR3 runs to 16 residues. Germline CDR1 reads SGHTA; CDR2 reads FQGNSA. V trimming: 5 bases; J trimming: 0 bases; junction bases outside the gene matches: 7. DNA for the CDR3: TGTGCCAGCAGCCTAGGACAGGTTTACTCTGGAAACACCATATATTTT. Its protein is CASSLGQVYSGNTIYF.

The chain links TRBV30 to TRBJ2-5; tentatively, D is TRBD2 (6 bases). Germline loops: CDR1 GTSNPN, CDR2 SVGIG (reference sequence). The ends were cut back, 3 bases at V and 1 base at J, with 15 bases in the middle. The CDR3 is made up of 15 amino acids. CDR3: CAWRGGLSAQETQYF. CDR3 nucleotides: TGTGCCTGGAGAGGCGGACTAAGCGCCCAAGAGACCCAGTACTTC.

This clone was found a few times. V and J are TRBV11-2 and TRBJ1-2, with D possibly TRBD1 on 6 matching bases. The CDR3 totals 13 residues. CDR1 is SGHAT, CDR2 FQNNGV, per germline. The V end lost 8 bases, the J end lost 5 bases, and 15 bases lay between the germline ends. CDR3 nucleotides: TGTGCCAGCCCAGGGGCAACGGGGTATGGCTACACCTTC. It translates to CASPGATGYGYTF.

The chain has TRBV6-5 and TRBJ2-7; 9 bases line up with TRBD1. The V segment lost 6 bases and the J segment 4 bases; nucleotides outside the gene matches: 4. The CDR3 is made up of 13 amino acids. Germline values: CDR1 MNHEY, CDR2 SVGAGI. CDR3: CASRTGGAYEQYF. In DNA, the CDR3 is TGTGCCAGCAGGACAGGGGGAGCTTACGAGCAGTACTTC.

The chain recombines TRBV10-3 with TRBJ1-1; no definite D call. Trimming pared 11 bases from V and 8 bases from J, leaving 15 bases between. Germline V gene lookup returns CDR1 ENHRY and CDR2 SYGVKD. The length of the CDR3 is 11 residues. CDR3 loop: CAVQVNSEAFF. CDR3 coding DNA: TGTGCCGTCCAAGTTAACTCCGAAGCTTTCTTT.

The V gene is TRBV7-9, the J gene TRBJ2-2; 14 bases map to TRBD2. From germline, CDR1 is SEHNR and CDR2 FQNEAQ (reference sequence). The trim removed 5 bases at V and 2 bases at J, leaving 4 bases unmatched. This CDR3 has 17 amino acids. The CDR3 protein is CASSATSGRANTGELFF. The CDR3 bases are TGTGCCAGCAGCGCGACTAGCGGGAGGGCCAACACCGGGGAGCTGTTTTTT.

V gene TRBV5-1 combines with J gene TRBJ2-7; weak D call: TRBD2 (7 bases). Trimming shortened V by 3 bases and J by 2 bases, and 24 bases separated the two germline ends. This CDR3 has 18 residues. The germline gives CDR1 SGHRS, CDR2 YFSETQ. CDR3 nucleotides: TGCGCCAGCAGCTCCAGTTTGGGAGGGGGAAGGGTGACCTACGAGCAGTACTTC. It is translated as CASSSSLGGGRVTYEQYF.

This chain connects TRBV4-2 to TRBJ1-6, with D maybe TRBD1 (5 bases). The CDR3 covers 16 residues. The V end was cut by 0 bases, the J end by 10 bases, with 16 bases between. Per germline, CDR1 LGHNA and CDR2 YNFKEQ. The CDR3 bases are TGTGCCAGCAGCCAAGATGAGGGGACTTCCCTCTCACCCCTCCACTTT. Protein sequence: CASSQDEGTSLSPLHF.

The V call is TRBV2, the J call TRBJ1-4; 10 positions match TRBD1. CDR1 and CDR2 (germline): SNHLY, FYNNEI. The V gene end was trimmed by 6 bases and the J gene end by 1 base; junction bases not matched to a gene: 2. This CDR3 is 15 amino acids long. The CDR3 sequence is CASSGQGGTNEKLFF. CDR3 sequence (DNA): TGTGCCAGCAGCGGACAGGGGGGAACTAATGAAAAACTGTTTTTT.

Only a few counts were recorded for this clone. V is TRBV28 and J is TRBJ1-5, with D possibly being TRBD1 (5 bases). Germline lookup yields CDR1 MDHEN and CDR2 SYDVKM. The CDR3 is 17 amino acids. V lost 5 bases and J lost 3, with 20 bases in between. CDR3 bases: TGTGCCAGCAGTCCCGACCGGGACTCAGGGACCAATCAGCCCCAGCATTTT. It translates to CASSPDRDSGTNQPQHF.

This chain uses TRBV7-9 with TRBJ2-3, with 7 bases matching TRBD2. The V and J ends lost 7 bases and 0 bases, in that order; junction bases with no gene match: 4. Germline assignment: CDR1 SEHNR and CDR2 FQNEAQ (reference sequence). The CDR3 runs 14 residues. DNA for the CDR3: TGTGCCAGCACCAGGGAGGGGAGCACAGATACGCAGTATTTT. This codes for CASTREGSTDTQYF.

The rearrangement uses TRBV29-1 and TRBJ1-2; possibly TRBD1 for D (5 bases). V was cut by 7 bases and J by 3 bases, with 15 bases left in between. The germline V gene has CDR1 SQVTM and CDR2 ANQGSEA. This CDR3 has 13 amino acids. CDR3 protein: CSGLMQGYYGYTF. The DNA for the CDR3 is TGCAGCGGCCTAATGCAGGGCTACTATGGCTACACCTTC. The full variable domain, rest sourced from reference TRBV29-1 and TRBJ1-2, is SAVISQKPSRDICQRGTSLTIQCQVDSQVTMMFWYRQQPGQSLTLIATANQGSEATYESGFVIDKFPISRPNLTFSTLTVSNMSPEDSSIYLCSGLMQGYYGYTFGSGTRLTVV.

This clone was detected only once. This chain's CDR3 is CSAREGTDTQYF. The DNA of the CDR3 is TGCAGCGCGCGGGAGGGTACAGATACGCAGTATTTT. The chain recombines TRBV29-1 with TRBJ2-3, with 9 bases matching TRBD2. The CDR3 totals 12 residues. The germline gives CDR1 SQVTM, CDR2 ANQGSEA. V shed 7 bases and J 3 bases; nucleotides not matched to a gene: 2.

This chain uses TRBV24-1 with TRBJ1-5; TRBD1 aligns across 9 bases. The CDR3 extends over 14 amino acids. J gave up 4 bases and V 5 bases, and 2 bases lay outside the gene matches. Germline CDR1 reads KGHDR; CDR2 reads SFDVKD. Written as DNA, the CDR3 is TGTGCCACCAGTGCGACAGGGGGAAATCAGCCCCAGCATTTT. It translates to CATSATGGNQPQHF.

The rearrangement links TRBV6-4 to TRBJ1-2; TRBD1 aligns across 7 bases. J was trimmed by 8 bases and V by 3 bases; bases with no gene match: 9. CDR1 is MRHNA, CDR2 SNTAGT, per germline. The CDR3 is 14 amino acids. CDR3 bases: TGTGCCAGCAGTGATGGACAGGATTCGAAAGGCTACACCTTC. It specifies CASSDGQDSKGYTF.

The chain combines TRBV28 with TRBJ2-7; D is perhaps TRBD2 (6 bases). Germline V lookup: CDR1 MDHEN, CDR2 SYDVKM. The CDR3 loop spans 14 amino acids. V dropped 3 bases and J dropped 2 bases, with 11 bases sitting between them. The CDR3 DNA is TGTGCCAGCAGTTTTAGCGGAAACCCCTACGAGCAGTACTTC. Its translation: CASSFSGNPYEQYF.

The rearrangement links TRBV3-1 (or the pseudogene TRBV3-2) to TRBJ2-1; tentative D call: TRBD2 (6 bases). V was cut by 5 bases and J by 2 bases, with 13 bases left in between. The germline gives CDR1 LGHDT, CDR2 YNNKEL (reference sequence). CDR3 size: 15 residues. The CDR3 nucleotides are TGTGCCAGCAGCAAGGGGTGGGAGGCCTACAATGAGCAGTTCTTC. Amino acid sequence: CASSKGWEAYNEQFF.

The rearrangement uses TRBV18 and TRBJ1-3, with D possibly matching TRBD1 (5 bases). In germline, CDR1 is KGHSH, CDR2 LQKENI. V lost 1 base, J lost 0 bases, and 7 bases lay in between. The CDR3 extends over 15 amino acids. CDR3 in DNA: TGTGCCAGCTCACCACTGGACATCTCTGGAAACACCATATATTTT. Its protein is CASSPLDISGNTIYF.

The rearrangement uses TRBV28 and TRBJ2-2, with TRBD1 matching 12 bases. The CDR3 has 20 amino acids. J lost 1 base, V lost 5 bases, and 14 bases had no gene match. Germline V lookup: CDR1 MDHEN, CDR2 SYDVKM. Here the CDR3 reads CASSTVWDRGRRWNTGELFF. In DNA form, the CDR3 reads TGTGCCAGCAGTACCGTGTGGGACAGGGGGCGAAGGTGGAACACCGGGGAGCTGTTTTTT.

The chain combines TRBV5-1 with TRBJ1-4, with 9 bases that match TRBD1. Germline V CDR1 and CDR2: SGHRS, YFSETQ. The CDR3 extends over 15 amino acids. With 4 bases clipped from V and 4 bases from J, the junction kept 5 bases outside the gene matches. CDR3: CASSRGQGYNEKLFF. As DNA, the CDR3 is TGCGCCAGCAGCAGGGGACAGGGTTATAATGAAAAACTGTTTTTT.